This is a list of T cell receptor beta chains from one sample in a study of metastatic and nonmetastatic thyroid tumors. TCRdb reanalyzed the PCR reads with MiXCR. The top ten clones hold 2.5% to 4% of a sample with under 30,000 clones, 14% to 15% of them seen once. Input material: blood. These receptors were obtained from a female donor with papillary thyroid cancer or a benign thyroid nodule (not recorded which). Some clones in this sample may be carry-over from other donors' samples. CDR3s include the opening cysteine and the closing phenylalanine or tryptophan. The order of the fields is V gene, D gene, J gene, clone size, CDR3 protein, CDR3 DNA. A D gene is named only where the DNA matches it firmly. Only some rows state a clone size, as once, few, many or a class for expanded clones.

V: TRBV9
D: TRBD1
J: TRBJ2-3
size: many
CDR3: CASSGTGLRTDTQYF
DNA: TGTGCCAGCAGCGGGACAGGGTTACGCACAGATACGCAGTATTTT

V: TRBV4-1
D: NA
J: TRBJ2-7
size: medium-sized
CDR3: CASSPDRGVLYEQYF
DNA: TGCGCCAGCAGCCCCGACCGCGGCGTCCTCTACGAGCAGTACTTC

V: TRBV19
D: NA
J: TRBJ2-5
size: many
CDR3: CASSPGQGRGTQYF
DNA: TGTGCCAGTAGTCCCGGTCAGGGTAGGGGGACCCAGTACTTC

V: TRBV20-1
D: NA
J: TRBJ1-1
size: medium-sized
CDR3: CSARGVADHMNTEAFF
DNA: TGCAGTGCTAGAGGCGTGGCAGACCACATGAACACTGAAGCTTTCTTT

V: TRBV19
D: NA
J: TRBJ2-1
size: many
CDR3: CASSISPGLRHEQFF
DNA: TGTGCCAGTAGTATAAGTCCAGGGTTGAGGCATGAGCAGTTCTTC

V: TRBV27
D: NA
J: TRBJ1-1
size: many
CDR3: CASSLDRGTEAFF
DNA: TGTGCCAGCAGTCTGGACCGAGGAACTGAAGCTTTCTTT

V: TRBV9
D: NA
J: TRBJ2-6
size: many
CDR3: CASSVGLARSSGANVLTF
DNA: TGTGCCAGCAGCGTAGGGCTAGCGCGGTCCTCTGGGGCCAACGTCCTGACTTTC

V: TRBV27
D: NA
J: TRBJ2-3
size: many
CDR3: CASSWGDTQYF
DNA: TGTGCCAGCAGTTGGGGAGATACGCAGTATTTT

V: TRBV5-1
D: NA
J: TRBJ2-7
size: many
CDR3: CASSPRRDGPYEQYF
DNA: TGCGCCAGCAGCCCACGTCGGGACGGACCCTACGAGCAGTACTTC

V: TRBV4-1
D: TRBD2
J: TRBJ2-1
size: many
CDR3: CASSQDPSLAGAYNEQFF
DNA: TGCGCCAGCAGCCAAGATCCTTCTCTAGCGGGAGCCTACAATGAGCAGTTCTTC

V: TRBV14
D: NA
J: TRBJ2-7
size: many
CDR3: CASSQERWLEQYF
DNA: TGTGCCAGCAGCCAAGAACGCTGGTTAGAGCAGTACTTC

V: TRBV3-1
D: TRBD2
J: TRBJ2-1
size: many
CDR3: CASRRLASNEQFF
DNA: TGTGCCAGCAGACGACTAGCATCAAATGAGCAGTTCTTC

V: TRBV20-1
D: NA
J: TRBJ2-3
size: NA
CDR3: CSTGSLEQYF
DNA: TGCAGTACTGGGTCATTGGAGCAGTATTTT

V: TRBV28
D: NA
J: TRBJ2-7
size: medium-sized
CDR3: CASRSGTSYEQYF
DNA: TGTGCCAGCAGGTCCGGGACATCCTACGAGCAGTACTTC

V: TRBV19
D: NA
J: TRBJ2-5
size: many
CDR3: CASSDLGETQYF
DNA: TGTGCCAGTAGTGACCTGGGAGAGACCCAGTACTTC